One T cell receptor (beta chain) is described in this entry. Losses at the gene ends were 1 base for V and 0 bases for J; bases not matched to a gene: 3. The CDR3 has 17 amino acids. Germline CDR1 is LGHNA and CDR2 is YNFKEQ. This entry belongs to a study of blood T cell repertoires in COVID-19. As for the study in general: Spain, Italy and the United States supplied samples that represented acute and convalescent COVID-19. The cDNA or gDNA used as material had been derived from T cells, B-cell-depleted T cells, or PBMCs.

Source study methods: Estimated nucleated cell counts came from reference gene primer amplification. Here immunoSEQ multiplex PCR was the method, and the copy in TCRdb shows in-frame clones only, minus some. V and J calls and clone size come straight from that table; D and trimming were deduced from the DNA. The repertoire holds tens of thousands of clones, with around four fifths as singletons. The V gene is TRBV4-2, the J gene TRBJ2-2, with TRBD2 matching over 9 bases. The receptor's source is a man over 45 with acute or convalescent COVID-19. The sequencing sample was made of peripheral blood. CDR3 amino acids: CASSQGASGTNTGELFF. CDR3 sequence (DNA): TGTGCCAGCAGCCAAGGGGCTAGCGGGACGAACACCGGGGAGCTGTTTTTT.